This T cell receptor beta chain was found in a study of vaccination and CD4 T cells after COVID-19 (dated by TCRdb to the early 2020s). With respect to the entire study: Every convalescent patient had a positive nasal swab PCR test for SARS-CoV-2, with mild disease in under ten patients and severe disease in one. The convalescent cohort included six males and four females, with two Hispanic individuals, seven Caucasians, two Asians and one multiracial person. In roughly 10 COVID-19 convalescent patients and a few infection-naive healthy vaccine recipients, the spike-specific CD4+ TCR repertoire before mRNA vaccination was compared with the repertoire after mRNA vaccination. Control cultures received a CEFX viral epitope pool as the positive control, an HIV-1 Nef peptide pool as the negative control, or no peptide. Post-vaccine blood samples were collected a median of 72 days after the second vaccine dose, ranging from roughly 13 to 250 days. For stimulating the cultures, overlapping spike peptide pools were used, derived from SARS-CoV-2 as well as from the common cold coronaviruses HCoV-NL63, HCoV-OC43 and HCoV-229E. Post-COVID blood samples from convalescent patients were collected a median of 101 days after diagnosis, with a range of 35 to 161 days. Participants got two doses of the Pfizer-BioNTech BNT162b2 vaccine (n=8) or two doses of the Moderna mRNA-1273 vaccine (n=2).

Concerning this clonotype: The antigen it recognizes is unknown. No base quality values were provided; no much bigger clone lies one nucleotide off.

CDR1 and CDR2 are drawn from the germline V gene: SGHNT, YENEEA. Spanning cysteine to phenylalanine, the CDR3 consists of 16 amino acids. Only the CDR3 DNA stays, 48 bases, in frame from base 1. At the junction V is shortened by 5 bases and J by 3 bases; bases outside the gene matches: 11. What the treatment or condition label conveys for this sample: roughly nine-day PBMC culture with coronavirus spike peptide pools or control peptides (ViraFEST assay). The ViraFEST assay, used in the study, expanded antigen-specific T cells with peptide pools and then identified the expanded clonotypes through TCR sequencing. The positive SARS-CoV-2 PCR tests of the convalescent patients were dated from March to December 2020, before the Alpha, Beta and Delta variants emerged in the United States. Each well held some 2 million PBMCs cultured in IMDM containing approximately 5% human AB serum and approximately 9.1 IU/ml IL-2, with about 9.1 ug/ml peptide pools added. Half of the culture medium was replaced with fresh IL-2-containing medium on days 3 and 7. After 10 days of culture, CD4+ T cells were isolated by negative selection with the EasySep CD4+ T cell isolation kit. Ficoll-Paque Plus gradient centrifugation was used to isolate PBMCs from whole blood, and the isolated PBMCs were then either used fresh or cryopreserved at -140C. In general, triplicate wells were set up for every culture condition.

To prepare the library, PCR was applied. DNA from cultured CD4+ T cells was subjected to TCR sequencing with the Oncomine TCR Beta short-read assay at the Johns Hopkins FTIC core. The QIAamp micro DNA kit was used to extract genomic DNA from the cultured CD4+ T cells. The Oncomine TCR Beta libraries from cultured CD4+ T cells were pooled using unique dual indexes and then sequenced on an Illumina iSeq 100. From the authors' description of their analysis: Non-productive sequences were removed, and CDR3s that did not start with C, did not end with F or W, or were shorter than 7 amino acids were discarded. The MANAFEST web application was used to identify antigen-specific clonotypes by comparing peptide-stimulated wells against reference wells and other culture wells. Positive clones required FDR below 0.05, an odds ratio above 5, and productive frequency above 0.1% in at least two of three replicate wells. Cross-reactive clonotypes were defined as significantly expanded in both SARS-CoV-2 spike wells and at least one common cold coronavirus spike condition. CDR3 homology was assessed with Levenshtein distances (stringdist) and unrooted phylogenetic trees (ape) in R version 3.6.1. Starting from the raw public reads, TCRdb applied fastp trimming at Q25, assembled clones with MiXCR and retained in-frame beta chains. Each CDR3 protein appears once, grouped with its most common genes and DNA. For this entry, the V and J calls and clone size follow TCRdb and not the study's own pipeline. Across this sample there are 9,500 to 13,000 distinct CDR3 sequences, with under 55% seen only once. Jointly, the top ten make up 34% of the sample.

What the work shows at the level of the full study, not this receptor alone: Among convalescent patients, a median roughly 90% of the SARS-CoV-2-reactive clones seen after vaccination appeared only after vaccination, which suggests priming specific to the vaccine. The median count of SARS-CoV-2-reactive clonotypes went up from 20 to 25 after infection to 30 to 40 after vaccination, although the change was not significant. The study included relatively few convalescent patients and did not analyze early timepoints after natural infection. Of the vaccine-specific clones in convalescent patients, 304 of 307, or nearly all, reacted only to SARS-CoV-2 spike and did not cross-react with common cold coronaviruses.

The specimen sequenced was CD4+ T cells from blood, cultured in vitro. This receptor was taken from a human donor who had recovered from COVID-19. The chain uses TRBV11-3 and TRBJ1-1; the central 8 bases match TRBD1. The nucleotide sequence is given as TGTGCCAGCAGCCACAGGGGGTTCCAGGGGGACACTGAAGCTTTCTTT. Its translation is CASSHRGFQGDTEAFF.